These 4 T cell receptor beta chains were sequenced from one sample in a study of cytomegalovirus exposure and HLA in healthy donors. Amplification used 60 Vbeta primers and 13 Jbeta primers. This table comes from immunoSEQ multiplex PCR, and its TCRdb copy is limited to in-frame clones, with some not included. This table holds over 75,000 clones. What was sequenced was PBMCs. Receptors were obtained from a girl between 10 and 17 years old in good health and CMV-seropositive.

The chain joins TRBV6-1 to TRBJ2-7; 8 nucleotides match TRBD1. The V gene's germline CDR1 is MNHNS and CDR2 SASEGT. The CDR3 is 16 amino acids. The V and J ends lost 3 bases and 4 bases, in that order; junction bases with no gene match: 11. In DNA, the CDR3 is TGTGCCAGCAGTGACGACAGGGGCGTCCTCGGGTACGAGCAGTACTTC. Its translation is CASSDDRGVLGYEQYF.

The V call is TRBV11-2, the J call TRBJ2-7; D remains unclear. The CDR3 loop spans 14 amino acids. The V gene's germline CDR1 is SGHAT and CDR2 FQNNGV. V lost 5 bases and J lost 3, with 14 bases in between. CDR3 sequence: CASSDPGLNYEQYF. DNA of the CDR3: TGTGCCAGCAGCGACCCGGGTCTAAACTACGAGCAGTACTTC.

J is TRBJ1-1 and V is TRBV14; D perhaps matches TRBD1 (5 bases). The CDR3 covers 12 residues. Germline-derived CDR1 and CDR2 are SGHDN and FVKESK. Trimming cost V 0 bases and J 11 bases, with 10 bases left between them. Written as DNA, the CDR3 is TGTGCCAGCAGCCAAGACTGGGGCCGGGCTTTCTTT. Translated, it gives CASSQDWGRAFF.

CDR3 sequence reads: CASSLVYSPNQPQHF. The CDR3 DNA reads TGTGCCAGCAGCTTAGTCTACAGCCCCAATCAGCCCCAGCATTTT. The chain links TRBV11-2 to TRBJ1-5; no clear D. V was pared by 1 base and J by 3 bases, with 10 bases between. The CDR3 is 15 residues long. The germline CDR1 and CDR2 sequences are SGHAT and FQNNGV.